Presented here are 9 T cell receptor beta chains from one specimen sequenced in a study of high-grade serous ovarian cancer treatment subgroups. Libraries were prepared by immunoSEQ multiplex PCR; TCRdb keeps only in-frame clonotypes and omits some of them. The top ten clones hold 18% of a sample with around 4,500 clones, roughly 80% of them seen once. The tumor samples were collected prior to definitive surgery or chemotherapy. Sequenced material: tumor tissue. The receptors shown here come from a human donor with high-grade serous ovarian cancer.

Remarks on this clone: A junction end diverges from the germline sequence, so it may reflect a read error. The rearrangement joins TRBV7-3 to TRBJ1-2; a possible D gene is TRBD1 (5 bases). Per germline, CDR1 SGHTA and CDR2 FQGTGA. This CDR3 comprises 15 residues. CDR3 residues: CASSQDPGPLYGYTF. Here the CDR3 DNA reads TGCGCCAGCAGCCAAGATCCAGGGCCACTCTATGGCTACACCTTC.

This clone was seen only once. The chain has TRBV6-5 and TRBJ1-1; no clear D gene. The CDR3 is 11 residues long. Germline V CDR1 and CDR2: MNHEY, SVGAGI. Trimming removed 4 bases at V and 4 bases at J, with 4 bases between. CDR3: CASSFGTEAFF. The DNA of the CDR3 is TGTGCCAGCAGTTTCGGCACTGAAGCTTTCTTT.

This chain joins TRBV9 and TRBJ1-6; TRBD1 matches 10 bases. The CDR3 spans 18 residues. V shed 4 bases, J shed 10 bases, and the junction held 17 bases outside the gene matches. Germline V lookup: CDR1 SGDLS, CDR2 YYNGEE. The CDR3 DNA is TGTGCCAGCAGCTTCCTTCATTCCGGGACAGGGGTAGGATCACCCCTCCACTTT. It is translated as CASSFLHSGTGVGSPLHF.

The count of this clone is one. CDR3 sequence (DNA): TGTGCCAGCAGGGAAAGAGACACTGAAGCTTTCTTT. The encoded protein is CASRERDTEAFF. The V and J genes are TRBV6-5 and TRBJ1-1; D remains unclear. Germline V lookup: CDR1 MNHEY, CDR2 SVGAGI. V shed 6 bases and J shed 3 bases, with 8 bases lying between them. This CDR3 spans 12 amino acids.

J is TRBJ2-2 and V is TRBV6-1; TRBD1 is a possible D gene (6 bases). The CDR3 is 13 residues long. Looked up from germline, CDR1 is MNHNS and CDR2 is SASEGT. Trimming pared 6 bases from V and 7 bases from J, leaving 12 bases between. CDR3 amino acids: CASSGTPDGELFF. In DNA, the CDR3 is TGTGCCAGCAGCGGGACACCCGACGGGGAGCTGTTTTTT.

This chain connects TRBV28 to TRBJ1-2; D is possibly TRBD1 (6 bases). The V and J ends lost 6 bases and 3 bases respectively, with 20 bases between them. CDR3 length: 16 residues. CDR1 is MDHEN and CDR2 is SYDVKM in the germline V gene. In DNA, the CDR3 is TGTGCCAGCAGCGTAGCGGCAGGGGCGACTCACTATGGCTACACCTTC. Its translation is CASSVAAGATHYGYTF.

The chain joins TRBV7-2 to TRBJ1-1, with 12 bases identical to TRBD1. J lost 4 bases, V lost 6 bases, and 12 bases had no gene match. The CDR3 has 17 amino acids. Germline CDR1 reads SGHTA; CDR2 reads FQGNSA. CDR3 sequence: CASSPGTGGIRGTEAFF. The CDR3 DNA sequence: TGTGCCAGCAGTCCCGGGACAGGGGGCATCCGTGGCACTGAAGCTTTCTTT.

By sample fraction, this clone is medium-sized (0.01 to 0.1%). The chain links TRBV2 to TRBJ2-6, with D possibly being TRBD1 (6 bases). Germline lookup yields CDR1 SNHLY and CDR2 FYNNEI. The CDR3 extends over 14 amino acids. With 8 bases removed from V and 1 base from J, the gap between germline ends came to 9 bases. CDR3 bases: TGTGCCAGCCTCAGGGGATCTGGGGCCAACGTCCTGACTTTC. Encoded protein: CASLRGSGANVLTF. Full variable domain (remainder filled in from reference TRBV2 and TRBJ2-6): EPEVTQTPSHQVTQMGQEVILRCVPISNHLYFYWYRQILGQKVEFLVSFYNNEISEKSEIFDDQFSVERPDGSNFTLKIRSTKLEDSAMYFCASLRGSGANVLTFGAGSRLTVL.

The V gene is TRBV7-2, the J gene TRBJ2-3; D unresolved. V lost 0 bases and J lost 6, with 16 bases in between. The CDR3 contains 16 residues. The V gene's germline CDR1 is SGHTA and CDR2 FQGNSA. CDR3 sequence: CASSLAVGRSGDTQYF. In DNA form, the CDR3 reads TGTGCCAGCAGCTTAGCGGTTGGACGGAGTGGGGATACGCAGTATTTT.